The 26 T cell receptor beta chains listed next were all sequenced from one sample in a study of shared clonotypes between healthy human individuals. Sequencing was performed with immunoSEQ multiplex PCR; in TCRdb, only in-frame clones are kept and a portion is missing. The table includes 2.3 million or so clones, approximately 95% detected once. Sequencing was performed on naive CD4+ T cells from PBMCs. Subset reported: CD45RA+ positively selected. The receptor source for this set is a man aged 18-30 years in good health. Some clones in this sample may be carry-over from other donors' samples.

The CDR3 is CASSPPAAGELFF. The DNA of the CDR3 is TGTGCCAGCAGCCCCCCGGCGGCCGGGGAGCTGTTTTTT. The chain couples TRBV28 to TRBJ2-2, with D uncertain. This CDR3 comprises 13 residues. The germline gives CDR1 MDHEN, CDR2 SYDVKM. V was trimmed by 6 bases and J by 6 bases, leaving 11 bases between them.

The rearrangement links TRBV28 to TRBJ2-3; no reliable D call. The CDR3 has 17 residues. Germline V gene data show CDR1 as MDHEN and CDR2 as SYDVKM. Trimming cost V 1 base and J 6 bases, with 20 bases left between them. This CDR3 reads CASSLFYQAKVADTQYF. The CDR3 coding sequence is TGTGCCAGCAGTTTATTCTACCAGGCTAAGGTAGCTGATACGCAGTATTTT. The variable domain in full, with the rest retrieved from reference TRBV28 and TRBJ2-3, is DVKVTQSSRYLVKRTGEKVFLECVQDMDHENMFWYRQDPGLGLRLIYFSYDVKMKEKGDIPEGYSVSREKKERFSLILESASTNQTSMYLCASSLFYQAKVADTQYFGPGTRLTVL.

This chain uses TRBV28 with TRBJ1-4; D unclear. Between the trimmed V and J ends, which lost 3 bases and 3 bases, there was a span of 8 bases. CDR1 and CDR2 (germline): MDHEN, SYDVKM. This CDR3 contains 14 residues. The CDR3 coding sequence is TGTGCCAGCAGTTTGATACAGTCTAATGAAAAACTGTTTTTT. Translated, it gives CASSLIQSNEKLFF. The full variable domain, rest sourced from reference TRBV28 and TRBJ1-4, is DVKVTQSSRYLVKRTGEKVFLECVQDMDHENMFWYRQDPGLGLRLIYFSYDVKMKEKGDIPEGYSVSREKKERFSLILESASTNQTSMYLCASSLIQSNEKLFFGSGTQLSVL.

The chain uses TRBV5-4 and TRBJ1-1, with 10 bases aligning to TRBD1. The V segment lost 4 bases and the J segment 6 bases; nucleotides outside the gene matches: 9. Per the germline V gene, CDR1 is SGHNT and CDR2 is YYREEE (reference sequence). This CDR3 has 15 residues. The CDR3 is CASSLKTGGAPEAFF. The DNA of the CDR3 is TGTGCCAGCAGCCTGAAGACAGGGGGCGCGCCTGAAGCTTTCTTT.

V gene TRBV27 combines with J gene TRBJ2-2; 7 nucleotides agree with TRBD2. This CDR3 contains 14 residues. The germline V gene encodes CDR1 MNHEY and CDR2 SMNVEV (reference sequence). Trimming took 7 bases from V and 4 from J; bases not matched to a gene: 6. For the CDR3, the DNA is TGTGCCAGCATGGGCGGGGGAGTCACCGGGGAGCTGTTTTTT. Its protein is CASMGGGVTGELFF.

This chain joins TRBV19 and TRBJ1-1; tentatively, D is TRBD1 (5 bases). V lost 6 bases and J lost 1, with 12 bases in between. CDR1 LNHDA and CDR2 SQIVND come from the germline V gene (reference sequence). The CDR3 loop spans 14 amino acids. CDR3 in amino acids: CASSGTISNTEAFF. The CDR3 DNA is TGTGCCAGTAGCGGGACCATCTCGAACACTGAAGCTTTCTTT. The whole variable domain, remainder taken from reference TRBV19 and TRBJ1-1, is DGGITQSPKYLFRKEGQNVTLSCEQNLNHDAMYWYRQDPGQGLRLIYYSQIVNDFQKGDIAEGYSVSREKKESFPLTVTSAQKNPTAFYLCASSGTISNTEAFFGQGTRLTVV.

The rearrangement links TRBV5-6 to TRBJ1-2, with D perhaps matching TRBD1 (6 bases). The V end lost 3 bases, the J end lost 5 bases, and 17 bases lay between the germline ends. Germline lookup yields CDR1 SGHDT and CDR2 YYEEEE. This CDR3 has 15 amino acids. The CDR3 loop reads CASSSGTRYIYGYTF. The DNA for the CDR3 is TGTGCCAGCAGCTCCGGGACACGTTATATTTATGGCTACACCTTC. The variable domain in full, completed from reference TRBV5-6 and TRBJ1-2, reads DAGVTQSPTHLIKTRGQQVTLRCSPKSGHDTVSWYQQALGQGPQFIFQYYEEEERQRGNFPDRFSGHQFPNYSSELNVNALLLGDSALYLCASSSGTRYIYGYTFGSGTRLTVV.

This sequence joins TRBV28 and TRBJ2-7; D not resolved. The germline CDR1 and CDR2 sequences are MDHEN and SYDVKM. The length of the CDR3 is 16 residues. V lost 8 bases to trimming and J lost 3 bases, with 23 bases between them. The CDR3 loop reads CASGSRRTNAVYEQYF. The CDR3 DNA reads TGTGCCAGCGGCTCGAGGCGCACGAACGCAGTCTACGAGCAGTACTTC.

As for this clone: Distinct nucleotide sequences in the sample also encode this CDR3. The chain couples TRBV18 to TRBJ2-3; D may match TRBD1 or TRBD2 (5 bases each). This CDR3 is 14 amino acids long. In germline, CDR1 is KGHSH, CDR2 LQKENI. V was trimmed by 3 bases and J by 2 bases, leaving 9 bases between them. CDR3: CASSPGTNTDTQYF. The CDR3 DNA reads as TGTGCCAGCTCACCCGGGACCAACACAGATACGCAGTATTTT.

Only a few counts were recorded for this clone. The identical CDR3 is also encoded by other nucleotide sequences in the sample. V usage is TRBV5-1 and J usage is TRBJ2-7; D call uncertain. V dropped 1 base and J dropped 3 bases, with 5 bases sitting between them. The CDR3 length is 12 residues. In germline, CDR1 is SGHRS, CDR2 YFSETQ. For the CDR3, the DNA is TGCGCCAGCAGCTTGCAAGGCTACGAGCAGTACTTC. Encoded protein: CASSLQGYEQYF.

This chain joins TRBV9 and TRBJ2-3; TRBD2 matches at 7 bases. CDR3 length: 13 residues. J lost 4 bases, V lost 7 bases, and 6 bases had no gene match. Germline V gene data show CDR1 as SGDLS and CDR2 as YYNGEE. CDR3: CASSSTSPDTQYF. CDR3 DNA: TGTGCCAGCTCGTCGACTAGCCCAGATACGCAGTATTTT.

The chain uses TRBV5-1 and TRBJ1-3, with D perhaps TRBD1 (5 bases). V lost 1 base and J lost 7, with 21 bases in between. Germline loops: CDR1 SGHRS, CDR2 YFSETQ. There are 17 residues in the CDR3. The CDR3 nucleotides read TGCGCCAGCAGCTTGATCCCCGGGGGGAGTCCGGGCAACACCATATATTTT. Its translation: CASSLIPGGSPGNTIYF.

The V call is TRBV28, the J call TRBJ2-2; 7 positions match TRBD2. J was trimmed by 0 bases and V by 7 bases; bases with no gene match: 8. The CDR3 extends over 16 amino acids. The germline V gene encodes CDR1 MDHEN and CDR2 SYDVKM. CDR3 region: CASTGSGTSNTGELFF. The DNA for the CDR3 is TGTGCCAGCACAGGGAGCGGGACCTCGAACACCGGGGAGCTGTTTTTT.

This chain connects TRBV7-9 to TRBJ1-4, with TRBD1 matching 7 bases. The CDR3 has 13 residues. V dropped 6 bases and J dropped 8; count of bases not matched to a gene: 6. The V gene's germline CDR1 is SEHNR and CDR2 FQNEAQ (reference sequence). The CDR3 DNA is TGTGCCAGCAGACTCGACAGGGACGAAAAACTGTTTTTT. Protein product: CASRLDRDEKLFF.

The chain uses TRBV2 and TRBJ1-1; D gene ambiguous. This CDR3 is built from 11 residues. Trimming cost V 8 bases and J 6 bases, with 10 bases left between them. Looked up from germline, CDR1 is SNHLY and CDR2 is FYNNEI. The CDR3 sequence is CASENAAEAFF. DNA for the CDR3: TGTGCCAGCGAAAATGCGGCTGAAGCTTTCTTT. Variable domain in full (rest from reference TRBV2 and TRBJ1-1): EPEVTQTPSHQVTQMGQEVILRCVPISNHLYFYWYRQILGQKVEFLVSFYNNEISEKSEIFDDQFSVERPDGSNFTLKIRSTKLEDSAMYFCASENAAEAFFGQGTRLTVV.

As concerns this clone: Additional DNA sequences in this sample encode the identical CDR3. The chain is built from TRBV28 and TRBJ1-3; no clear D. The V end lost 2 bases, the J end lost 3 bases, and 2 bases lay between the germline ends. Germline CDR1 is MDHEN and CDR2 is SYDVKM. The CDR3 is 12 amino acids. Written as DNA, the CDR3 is TGTGCCAGCAGTTTAATTGGAAACACCATATATTTT. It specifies CASSLIGNTIYF.

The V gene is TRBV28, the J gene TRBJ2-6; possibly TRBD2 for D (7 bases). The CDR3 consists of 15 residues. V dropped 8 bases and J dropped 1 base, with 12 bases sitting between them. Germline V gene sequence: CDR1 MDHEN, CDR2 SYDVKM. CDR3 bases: TGTGCCAGCCTAGGGGGGGCGTCTGGGGCCAACGTCCTGACTTTC. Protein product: CASLGGASGANVLTF.

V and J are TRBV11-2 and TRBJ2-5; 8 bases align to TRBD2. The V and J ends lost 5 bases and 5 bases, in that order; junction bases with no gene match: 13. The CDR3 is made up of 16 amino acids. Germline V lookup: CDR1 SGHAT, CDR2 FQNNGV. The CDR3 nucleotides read TGTGCCAGCAGCCCGGGGGGGAGTAGTAATATCGAGACCCAGTACTTC. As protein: CASSPGGSSNIETQYF.

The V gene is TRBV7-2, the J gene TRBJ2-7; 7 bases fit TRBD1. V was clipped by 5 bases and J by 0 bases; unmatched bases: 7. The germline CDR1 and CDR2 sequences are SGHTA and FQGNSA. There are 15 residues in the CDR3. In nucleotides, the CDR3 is TGTGCCAGCAGCCCGGACAGGCAGACCTCCTACGAGCAGTACTTC. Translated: CASSPDRQTSYEQYF.

The chain's CDR3 is CSVEDSVMAGELFF. The CDR3 nucleotides are TGCAGCGTTGAAGATTCCGTAATGGCCGGGGAGCTGTTTTTT. The chain uses TRBV29-1 and TRBJ2-2; D gene unclear. Trimming shortened V by 0 bases and J by 6 bases, and 11 bases separated the two germline ends. The CDR3 is 14 amino acids. Per germline, CDR1 SQVTM and CDR2 ANQGSEA.

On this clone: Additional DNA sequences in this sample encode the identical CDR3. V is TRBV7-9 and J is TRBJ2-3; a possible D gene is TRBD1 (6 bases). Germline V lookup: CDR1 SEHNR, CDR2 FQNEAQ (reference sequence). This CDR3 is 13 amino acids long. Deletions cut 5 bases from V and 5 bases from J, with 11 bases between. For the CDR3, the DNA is TGTGCCAGCAGCCCACAGGGAGTAGATACGCAGTATTTT. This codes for CASSPQGVDTQYF.

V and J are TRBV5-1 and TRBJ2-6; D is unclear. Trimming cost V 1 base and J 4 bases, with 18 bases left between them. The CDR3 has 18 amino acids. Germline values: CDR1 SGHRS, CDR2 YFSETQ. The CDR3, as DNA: TGCGCCAGCAGCTTGTCCCCTCCTACAAGGACCGGGGCCAACGTCCTGACTTTC. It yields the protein CASSLSPPTRTGANVLTF.

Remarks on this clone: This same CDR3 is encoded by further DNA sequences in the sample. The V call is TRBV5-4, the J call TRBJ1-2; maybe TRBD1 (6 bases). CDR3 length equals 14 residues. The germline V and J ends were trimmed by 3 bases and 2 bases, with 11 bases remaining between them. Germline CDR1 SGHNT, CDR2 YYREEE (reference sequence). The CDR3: CASSSLGGNYGYTF. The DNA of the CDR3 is TGTGCCAGCAGCTCCTTGGGGGGCAACTATGGCTACACCTTC.

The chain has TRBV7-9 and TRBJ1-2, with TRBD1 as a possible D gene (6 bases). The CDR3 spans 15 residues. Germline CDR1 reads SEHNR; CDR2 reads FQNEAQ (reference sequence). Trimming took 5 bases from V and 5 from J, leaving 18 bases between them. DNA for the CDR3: TGTGCCAGCAGCCCCCAAGGGGGACTAGGGTATGGCTACACCTTC. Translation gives CASSPQGGLGYGYTF.

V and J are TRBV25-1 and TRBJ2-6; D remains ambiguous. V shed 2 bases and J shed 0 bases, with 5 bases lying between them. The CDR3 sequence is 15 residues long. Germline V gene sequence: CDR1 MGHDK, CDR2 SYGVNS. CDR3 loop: CASSERSSGANVLTF. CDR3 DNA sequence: TGTGCCAGCAGTGAAAGATCCTCTGGGGCCAACGTCCTGACTTTC.

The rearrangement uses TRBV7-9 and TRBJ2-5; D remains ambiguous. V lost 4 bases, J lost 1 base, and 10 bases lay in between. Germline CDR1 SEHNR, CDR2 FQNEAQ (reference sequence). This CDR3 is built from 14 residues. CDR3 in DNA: TGTGCCAGCAGCTACACCGGTGGCCAAGAGACCCAGTACTTC. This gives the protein CASSYTGGQETQYF.